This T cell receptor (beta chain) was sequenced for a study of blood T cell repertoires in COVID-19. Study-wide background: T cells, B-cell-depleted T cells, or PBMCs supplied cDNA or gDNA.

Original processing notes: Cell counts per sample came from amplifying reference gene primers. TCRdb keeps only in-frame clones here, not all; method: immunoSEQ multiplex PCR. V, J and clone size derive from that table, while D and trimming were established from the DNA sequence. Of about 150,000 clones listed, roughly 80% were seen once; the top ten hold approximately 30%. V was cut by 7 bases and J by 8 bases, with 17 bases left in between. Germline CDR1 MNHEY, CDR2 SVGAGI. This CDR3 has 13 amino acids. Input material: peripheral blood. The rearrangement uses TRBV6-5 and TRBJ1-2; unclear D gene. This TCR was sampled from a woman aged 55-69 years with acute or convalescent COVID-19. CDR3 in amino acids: CASISRRFGGYTF. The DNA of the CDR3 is TGTGCCAGCATCTCGCGGAGGTTTGGAGGCTACACCTTC.